This is a list of T cell receptor beta chains from one sample in a study of T cells in Graves' hyperthyroidism and ophthalmopathy. TCRdb independently ran MiXCR on the multiplex PCR reads; one entry per CDR3 protein. Of 380,000 or so distinct CDR3 sequences in the sample, approximately 15% were seen once. Sequenced: blood. The receptors originated from a woman aged 25 to 45 with Graves' hyperthyroidism. Both conserved end residues are part of each CDR3. A D gene is named only where the DNA matches it firmly. Clone size appears in some rows only: once, few, many, or a class for an expanded clone.

V,D,size,J,CDR3,DNA
TRBV28,NA,many,TRBJ1-4,CASSSQSQGNEKLFF,TGTGCCAGCAGTTCACAATCGCAGGGTAATGAAAAACTGTTTTTT
TRBV3-1,NA,NA,TRBJ2-7,CASSQEVGSKQYF,TGTGCCAGCAGCCAAGAAGTCGGTTCGAAGCAGTACTTC
TRBV28,TRBD1,NA,TRBJ2-5,CASSSGDKRQGETQYF,TGTGCCAGCAGTTCGGGGGATAAGCGACAGGGGGAGACCCAGTACTTC
TRBV6-5,NA,few,TRBJ2-5,CASSYAHIRTETQYF,TGTGCCAGCAGTTACGCACACATCAGGACGGAGACCCAGTACTTC
TRBV18,TRBD2,few,TRBJ2-3,CASSLGLAGTGTDTQYF,TGTGCCAGCTCTCTTGGACTAGCGGGAACGGGGACAGATACGCAGTATTTT
TRBV5-6,NA,NA,TRBJ2-1,CASSWLNNNEQFF,TGTGCCAGCAGTTGGCTCAACAACAATGAGCAGTTCTTC
TRBV5-8,NA,NA,TRBJ2-6,CASTDSGVFGANVLTF,TGTGCCAGCACGGACTCGGGGGTCTTCGGGGCCAACGTCCTGACTTTC
TRBV2,TRBD1,many,TRBJ2-7,CASKQGFREQYF,TGTGCCAGCAAACAGGGGTTTCGAGAGCAGTACTTC
TRBV19,NA,NA,TRBJ1-1,CASSIDWTTEAFF,TGTGCCAGTAGTATAGATTGGACCACTGAAGCTTTCTTT
TRBV4-1,TRBD2,few,TRBJ2-3,CASNGLAGSTDTQYF,TGCGCCAGCAACGGACTAGCGGGCAGCACAGATACGCAGTATTTT
TRBV3-1,TRBD1,NA,TRBJ1-5,CASSPAWGQANQPQHF,TGTGCCAGCAGCCCGGCTTGGGGACAGGCAAATCAGCCCCAGCATTTT
TRBV6-2/TRBV6-3,TRBD1,NA,TRBJ2-4,CASNSWTGPQGIQYF,TGTGCCAGCAATTCCTGGACAGGCCCCCAGGGCATTCAGTACTTC
TRBV6-1,NA,many,TRBJ1-5,CASSTGAYSNQPQHF,TGTGCCAGCAGCACGGGAGCTTATAGCAATCAGCCCCAGCATTTT
TRBV2,TRBD1,NA,TRBJ1-2,CASSEVGQGGGYTF,TGTGCCAGCAGTGAAGTTGGACAGGGAGGTGGCTACACCTTC
TRBV7-2,NA,many,TRBJ2-3,CASSNTAGDTQYF,TGTGCCAGCAGCAACACGGCTGGTGATACGCAGTATTTT
TRBV7-7,NA,NA,TRBJ2-2,CASSPGQPGELFF,TGTGCTAGCAGCCCAGGACAGCCCGGGGAGCTGTTTTTT
TRBV4-1,TRBD2,few,TRBJ2-7,CASSQEWAGGDYEQYF,TGCGCCAGCAGCCAAGAATGGGCGGGAGGGGACTACGAGCAGTACTTC
TRBV5-1,TRBD2,NA,TRBJ2-3,CASSFTPSGGLDTQYF,TGCGCCAGCAGCTTCACTCCTAGCGGGGGGCTGGATACGCAGTATTTT
TRBV20-1,TRBD2,few,TRBJ2-7,CSARRAGVGSPEQYF,TGCAGTGCCCGCCGAGCGGGAGTGGGTTCGCCCGAGCAGTACTTC
TRBV5-1,NA,NA,TRBJ1-3,CASSVGSSGNTIYF,TGCGCCAGCAGCGTTGGAAGCTCTGGAAACACCATATATTTT
TRBV6-2/TRBV6-3,NA,many,TRBJ1-1,CASSYSTNTEAFF,TGTGCCAGCAGTTACTCGACGAACACTGAAGCTTTCTTT
TRBV6-1,NA,many,TRBJ1-5,CASSEDRLSYQPQHF,TGTGCCAGCAGTGAAGATAGGTTGTCCTATCAGCCCCAGCATTTT
TRBV5-1,NA,few,TRBJ2-5,CASSPYLQETQYF,TGCGCCAGCAGTCCCTATCTGCAAGAGACCCAGTACTTC
TRBV4-1,NA,NA,TRBJ2-7,CASSLASGPEEQYF,TGCGCCAGCAGCCTGGCAAGCGGTCCTGAGGAGCAGTACTTC
TRBV20-1,NA,many,TRBJ1-4,CSAAGYGEKLFF,TGCAGTGCCGCAGGGTATGGCGAAAAACTGTTTTTT
TRBV11-2,NA,once,TRBJ2-2,CASSSSSTGELFF,TGTGCCAGCAGCTCTAGCAGCACCGGGGAGCTGTTTTTT
TRBV30,NA,few,TRBJ2-5,CAWSRDSFQETQYF,TGTGCCTGGAGTCGGGACTCCTTCCAAGAGACCCAGTACTTC